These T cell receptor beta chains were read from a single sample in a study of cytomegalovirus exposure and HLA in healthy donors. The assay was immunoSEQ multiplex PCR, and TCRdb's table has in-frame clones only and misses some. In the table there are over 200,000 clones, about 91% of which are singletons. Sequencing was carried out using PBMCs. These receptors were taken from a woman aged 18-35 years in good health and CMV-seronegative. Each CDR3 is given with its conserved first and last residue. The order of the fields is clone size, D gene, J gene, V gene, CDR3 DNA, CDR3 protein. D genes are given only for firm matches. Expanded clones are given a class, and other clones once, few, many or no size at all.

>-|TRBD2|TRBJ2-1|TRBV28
TGTGCCAGCAGTTTAGGGACTAGCGGGAGGGGTCGCAATGAGCAGTTCTTC
CASSLGTSGRGRNEQFF
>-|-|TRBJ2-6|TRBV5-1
TGCGCCAGCAGCTTGAAGACAGGCTCTGGGGCCAACGTCCTGACTTTC
CASSLKTGSGANVLTF
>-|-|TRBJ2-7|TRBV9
TGTGCCAGCAGCGCCGGGCCTTTAGGGAGCTACGAGCAGTACTTC
CASSAGPLGSYEQYF
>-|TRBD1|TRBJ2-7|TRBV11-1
TGTGCCAGCAGCTGGGGACAGGACTACGAGCAGTACTTC
CASSWGQDYEQYF
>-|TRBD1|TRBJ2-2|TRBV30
TGTGCCTGGAGTCCAACCGGGACAGCCACCGGGGAGCTGTTTTTT
CAWSPTGTATGELFF
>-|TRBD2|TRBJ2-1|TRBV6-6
TGTGCCAGCATGTTCGAGGGAGGGCGAGAGCAGTTCTTC
CASMFEGGREQFF
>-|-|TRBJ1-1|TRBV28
TGTGCCAGCAGTTGGCCGGGGGGGGTCCGAGACACTGAAGCTTTCTTT
CASSWPGGVRDTEAFF
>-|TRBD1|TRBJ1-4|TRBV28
TGTGCCAGCAGGGACAGGATCGGAGAAAAACTGTTTTTT
CASRDRIGEKLFF
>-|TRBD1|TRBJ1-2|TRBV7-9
TGTGCCAGCAGCCCGGACAGGGGGGGCTACACCTTC
CASSPDRGGYTF
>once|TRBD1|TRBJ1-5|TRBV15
TGTGCCACCAGCCTGGGACAGGGGTTGAGGCCCCAGCATTTT
CATSLGQGLRPQHF
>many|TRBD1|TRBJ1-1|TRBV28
TGTGCCAGCAGTTCGGACAGGGGGCTTAAGAACACTGAAGCTTTCTTT
CASSSDRGLKNTEAFF
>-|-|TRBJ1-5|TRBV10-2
TGCGCCAGCAGTGAGTCGAATACAGCGGTCAGCCAGCCCCAGCATTTT
CASSESNTAVSQPQHF